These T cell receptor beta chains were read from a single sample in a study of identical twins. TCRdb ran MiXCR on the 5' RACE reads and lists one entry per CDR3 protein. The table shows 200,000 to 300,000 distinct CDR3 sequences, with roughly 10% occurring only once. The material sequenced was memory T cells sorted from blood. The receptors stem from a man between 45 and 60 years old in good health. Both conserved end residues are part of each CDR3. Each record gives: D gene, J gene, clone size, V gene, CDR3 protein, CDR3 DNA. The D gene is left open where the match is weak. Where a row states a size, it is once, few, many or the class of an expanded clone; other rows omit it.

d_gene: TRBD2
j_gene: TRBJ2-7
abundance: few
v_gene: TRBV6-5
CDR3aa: CASSYRSPSSAGGSYEQYF
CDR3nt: TGTGCCAGCAGTTACCGGTCCCCCTCGTCGGCGGGGGGCTCCTACGAGCAGTACTTC

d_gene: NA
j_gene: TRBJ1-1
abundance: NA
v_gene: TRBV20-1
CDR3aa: CSAKDIRLMNTEAFF
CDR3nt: TGCAGTGCTAAGGACATCCGGCTGATGAACACTGAAGCTTTCTTT

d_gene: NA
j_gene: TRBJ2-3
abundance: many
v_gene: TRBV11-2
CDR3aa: CASSLGVGFGSTDTQYF
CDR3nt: TGTGCCAGCAGCTTAGGGGTTGGGTTTGGGTCCACAGATACGCAGTATTTT

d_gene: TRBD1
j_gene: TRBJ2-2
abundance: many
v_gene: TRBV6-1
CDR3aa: CASRPGTGGAGNTGELFF
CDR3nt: TGTGCCAGCAGACCCGGGACAGGGGGCGCGGGGAACACCGGGGAGCTGTTTTTT

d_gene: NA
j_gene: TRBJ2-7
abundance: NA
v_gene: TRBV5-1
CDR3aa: CAGSLDLQGPYEQYF
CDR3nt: TGCGCCGGCAGCTTGGACTTGCAGGGCCCCTACGAGCAGTACTTC

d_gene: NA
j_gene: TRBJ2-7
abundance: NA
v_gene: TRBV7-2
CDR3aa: CVSSVSYEQYF
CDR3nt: TGTGTCAGCAGCGTTTCCTACGAGCAGTACTTC

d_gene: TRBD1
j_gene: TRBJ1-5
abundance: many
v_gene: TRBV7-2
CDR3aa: CASSPRTGPQHF
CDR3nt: TGTGCCAGCAGCCCGAGGACAGGGCCCCAGCATTTT

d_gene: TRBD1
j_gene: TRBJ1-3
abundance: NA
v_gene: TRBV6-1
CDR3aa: CASSPGQGSGNTIYF
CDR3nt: TGTGCCAGCAGTCCGGGACAGGGGTCTGGAAACACCATATATTTT

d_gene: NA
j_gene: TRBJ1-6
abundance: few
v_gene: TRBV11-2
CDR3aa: CASSLGGYHSPLHF
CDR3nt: TGTGCCAGCAGCTTAGGAGGGTATCATTCACCCCTCCACTTT

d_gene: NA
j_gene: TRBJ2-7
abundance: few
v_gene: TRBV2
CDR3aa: CASSEGPGIYEQYF
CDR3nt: TGTGCCAGCAGTGAAGGGCCAGGGATCTACGAGCAGTACTTC

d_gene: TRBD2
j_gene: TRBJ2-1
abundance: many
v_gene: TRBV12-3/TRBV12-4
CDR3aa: CASSLSSGPYNEQFF
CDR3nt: TGTGCCAGCAGTTTGTCTAGCGGCCCCTACAATGAGCAGTTCTTC

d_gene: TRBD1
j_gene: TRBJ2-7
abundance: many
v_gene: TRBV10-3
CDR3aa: CAINTRQGDEQYF
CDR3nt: TGTGCCATCAATACGAGACAGGGGGACGAGCAGTACTTC

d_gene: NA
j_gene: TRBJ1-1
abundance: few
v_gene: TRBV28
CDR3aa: CASSFITFAKSTEAFF
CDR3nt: TGTGCCAGCAGTTTCATCACTTTCGCGAAGAGCACTGAAGCTTTCTTT

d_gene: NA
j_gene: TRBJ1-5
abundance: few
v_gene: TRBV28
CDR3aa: CASSLGRRGNQPQHF
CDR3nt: TGTGCCAGCAGTTTGGGGCGAAGGGGCAATCAGCCCCAGCATTTT

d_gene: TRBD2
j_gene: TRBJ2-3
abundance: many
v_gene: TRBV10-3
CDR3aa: CAISDKLLAGSTDTQYF
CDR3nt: TGTGCCATCAGTGACAAATTACTAGCGGGAAGCACAGATACGCAGTATTTT

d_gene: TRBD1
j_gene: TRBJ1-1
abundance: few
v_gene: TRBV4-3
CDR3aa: CASSVGQANTEAFF
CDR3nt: TGCGCCAGCAGCGTAGGACAGGCGAACACTGAAGCTTTCTTT

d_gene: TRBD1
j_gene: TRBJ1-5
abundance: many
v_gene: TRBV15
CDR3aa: CATSRDLRGQGAHSNQPQHF
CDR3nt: TGTGCCACCAGCAGAGATCTTAGGGGACAGGGGGCTCATAGCAATCAGCCCCAGCATTTT

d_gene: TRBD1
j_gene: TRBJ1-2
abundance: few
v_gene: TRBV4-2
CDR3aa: CASSQGDRGQYTF
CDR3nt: TGTGCCAGCAGCCAAGGCGACAGGGGACAATACACCTTC

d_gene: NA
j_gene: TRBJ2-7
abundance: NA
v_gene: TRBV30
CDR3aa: CAWSVGRLNYEQYF
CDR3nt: TGTGCCTGGAGTGTCGGGCGGTTAAACTACGAGCAGTACTTC

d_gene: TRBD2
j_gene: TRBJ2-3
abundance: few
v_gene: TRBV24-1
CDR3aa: CATSEAGADTQYF
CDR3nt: TGTGCCACCAGTGAGGCGGGAGCAGATACGCAGTATTTT

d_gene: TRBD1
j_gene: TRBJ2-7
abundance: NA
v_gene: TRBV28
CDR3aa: CASRTRTGPIYEQYF
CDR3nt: TGTGCCAGCAGAACAAGGACAGGCCCGATCTACGAGCAGTACTTC

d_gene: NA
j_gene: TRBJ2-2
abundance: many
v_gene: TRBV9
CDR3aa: CASSVSANTGELFF
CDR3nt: TGTGCCAGCAGCGTCTCAGCGAACACCGGGGAGCTGTTTTTT

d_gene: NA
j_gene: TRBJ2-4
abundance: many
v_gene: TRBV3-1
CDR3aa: CASSQRSSGIQYF
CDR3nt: TGTGCCAGCAGCCAGCGGTCTTCGGGCATTCAGTACTTC

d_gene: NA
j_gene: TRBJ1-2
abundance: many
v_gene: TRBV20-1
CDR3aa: CSAIAPFGVRDTNYGYTF
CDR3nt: TGCAGTGCCATAGCTCCCTTCGGAGTTCGGGACACGAACTATGGCTACACCTTC

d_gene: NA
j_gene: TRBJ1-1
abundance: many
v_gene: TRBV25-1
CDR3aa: CASSSGGMNTEAFF
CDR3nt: TGTGCCAGCAGCTCGGGGGGTATGAACACTGAAGCTTTCTTT

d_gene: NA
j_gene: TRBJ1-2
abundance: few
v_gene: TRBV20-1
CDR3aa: CSASFLGGTHTF
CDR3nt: TGCAGTGCTTCCTTTCTGGGAGGGACCCACACCTTC

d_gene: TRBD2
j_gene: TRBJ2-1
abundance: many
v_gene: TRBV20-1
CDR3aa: CSVPTSGYGWQFF
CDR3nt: TGCAGTGTTCCGACTAGCGGGTACGGATGGCAGTTCTTC

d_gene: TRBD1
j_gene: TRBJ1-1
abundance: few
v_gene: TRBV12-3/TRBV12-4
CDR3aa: CASSLVGTGAAEAFF
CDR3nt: TGTGCCAGCAGTTTAGTCGGGACAGGGGCCGCTGAAGCTTTCTTT

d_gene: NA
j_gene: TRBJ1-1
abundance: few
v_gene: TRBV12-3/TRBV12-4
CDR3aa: CASSFAARNTEAFF
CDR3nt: TGTGCCAGCAGTTTCGCAGCCAGGAACACTGAAGCTTTCTTT

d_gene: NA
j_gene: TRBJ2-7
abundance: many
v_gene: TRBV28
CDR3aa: CASRHNRGGWEQYF
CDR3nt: TGTGCCAGCAGACACAACAGGGGAGGTTGGGAGCAGTACTTC

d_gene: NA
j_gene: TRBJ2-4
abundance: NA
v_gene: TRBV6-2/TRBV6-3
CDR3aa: CASSYSAAKNIQYF
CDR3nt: TGTGCCAGCAGTTACAGCGCGGCCAAAAACATTCAGTACTTC

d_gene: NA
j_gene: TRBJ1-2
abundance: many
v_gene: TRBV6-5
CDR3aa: CASSYTRGPFYGYTF
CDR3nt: TGTGCCAGCAGTTACACCAGGGGCCCTTTCTATGGCTACACCTTC

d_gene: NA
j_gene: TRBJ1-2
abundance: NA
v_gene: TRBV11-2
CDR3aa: CASSPAGGSGYTF
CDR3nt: TGTGCCAGCAGCCCCGCGGGAGGGTCTGGCTACACCTTC

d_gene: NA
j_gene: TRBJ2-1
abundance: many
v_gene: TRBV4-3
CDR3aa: CASSQDSDYSNEQFF
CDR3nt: TGCGCCAGCAGCCAAGACTCCGACTACAGCAATGAGCAGTTCTTC

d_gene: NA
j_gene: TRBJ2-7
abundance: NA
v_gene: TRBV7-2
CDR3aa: CASSLARGGRTYSYEQYF
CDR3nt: TGTGCCAGCAGCTTAGCCCGGGGCGGGCGCACCTACTCCTACGAGCAGTACTTC

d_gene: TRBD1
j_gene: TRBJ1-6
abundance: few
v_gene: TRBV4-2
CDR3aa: CASSQDETGMAYNSPLHF
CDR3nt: TGTGCCAGCAGCCAAGATGAGACAGGGATGGCCTATAATTCACCCCTCCACTTT

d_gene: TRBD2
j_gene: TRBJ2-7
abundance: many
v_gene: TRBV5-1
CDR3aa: CASSLISGSQTYEQYF
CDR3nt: TGCGCCAGCAGCTTGATTAGCGGGAGTCAGACCTACGAGCAGTACTTC

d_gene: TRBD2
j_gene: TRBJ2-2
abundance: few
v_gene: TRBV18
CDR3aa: CASSEGLADLTGELFF
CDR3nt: TGTGCCAGCTCAGAGGGACTAGCGGACCTCACCGGGGAGCTGTTTTTT